Listed here are 9 T cell receptor beta chains from one sample, sequenced in a study of CD8 T cells in ankylosing spondylitis. Study-wide findings and caveats: A TCR beta motif of 7 or 8 highly homologous variants appeared characteristic of ankylosing spondylitis blood.

What these receptors recognize is not known. TCRdb processed the 5' RACE reads anew with MiXCR; each CDR3 protein has one entry. In the table there are hundreds of thousands of distinct CDR3 sequences, 15% to 20% of which are singletons. The specimen was blood, either unsorted or a sorted T cell fraction (not recorded which). All receptors derive from a male donor with ankylosing spondylitis.

Of note for this clonotype: A read error may produce the germline difference seen at one junction end. V usage is TRBV6-5 and J usage is TRBJ2-1; TRBD1 or TRBD2 may be the D gene (5 bases each). Germline V gives CDR1 MNHEY, CDR2 SVGAGI. The CDR3 runs 14 residues. CDR3 loop: CASSYSAVVRGEVF. The CDR3 DNA sequence: TGTGCCAGCAGTTACTCCGCCGTGGTAAGGGGAGAGGTCTTC.

The sample holds a few counts of this clonotype. The chain carries TRBV10-3 and TRBJ2-7, with a tentative D call TRBD2 (9 bases). This CDR3 is built from 14 residues. Germline V gene lookup returns CDR1 ENHRY and CDR2 SYGVKD. The V gene lost 6 bases and the J gene lost 5 bases, with 17 bases spanning the gap. CDR3 DNA: TGTGCCATCAGGCGGACAGGGACTAGCAACGAGCAGTACTTC. This sequence encodes CAIRRTGTSNEQYF.

This chain connects TRBV4-1 to TRBJ1-2; 7 bases are shared with TRBD1. V trimming: 1 base; J trimming: 4 bases; junction bases outside the gene matches: 3. This CDR3 spans 14 amino acids. CDR1 MGHRA and CDR2 YSYEKL come from the germline V gene. As DNA, the CDR3 is TGCGCCAGCAGCCAAGTTTCAGGGGGCTATGGCTACACCTTC. Encoded protein: CASSQVSGGYGYTF.

This clonotype was counted only a few times. The chain links TRBV28 to TRBJ1-4, with D tentatively TRBD1 (6 bases). Between the trimmed V and J ends, which lost 4 bases and 8 bases, there was a span of 14 bases. The germline V gene encodes CDR1 MDHEN and CDR2 SYDVKM. This CDR3 region has 14 residues. The CDR3 protein is CASSSQGVREKLFF. CDR3 DNA: TGTGCCAGCAGTTCACAGGGTGTTAGGGAAAAACTGTTTTTT.

At least ten counts were recorded for this clonotype. The CDR3 DNA reads TGCGCCAGCAGCCACGGGGGCAGCACCTACAATGAGCAGTTCTTC. The encoded protein is CASSHGGSTYNEQFF. The chain couples TRBV5-1 to TRBJ2-1, with D possibly being TRBD1 or TRBD2 (6 bases each). The CDR3 runs to 15 residues. In germline, CDR1 is SGHRS, CDR2 YFSETQ. Trimming cost V 4 bases and J 2 bases, with 13 bases left between them.

This rearrangement joins TRBV14 to TRBJ2-7; 8 bases are shared with TRBD1. The CDR3 is made up of 15 amino acids. Trimming took 3 bases from V and 6 from J; bases not matched to a gene: 10. Germline V gives CDR1 SGHDN, CDR2 FVKESK. The CDR3 reads CASSQLPGQAFEQYF. CDR3 bases: TGTGCCAGCAGCCAGCTACCGGGACAGGCGTTCGAGCAGTACTTC.

The gene calls are TRBV20-1 and TRBJ1-1, with D unclear. The CDR3 is made up of 15 amino acids. Trimming removed 1 base at V and 1 base at J, with 13 bases between. CDR1 is DFQATT and CDR2 is SNEGSKA in the germline V gene (reference sequence). The CDR3 nucleotides read TGCAGTGCTAGAGCTATAGGACGGCCGAACACTGAAGCTTTCTTT. This translates into CSARAIGRPNTEAFF.

This clonotype was found a few times. This chain connects TRBV7-9 to TRBJ2-5; no clear D gene. CDR1 and CDR2 from the germline V gene are SEHNR and FQNEAQ (reference sequence). V lost 3 bases and J lost 2, with 7 bases in between. The CDR3 is made up of 13 amino acids. The CDR3 DNA follows: TGTGCCAGCAGCTTCAGACCTCAAGAGACCCAGTACTTC. The encoded protein is CASSFRPQETQYF.

This sequence joins TRBV6-1 and TRBJ2-1; D is ambiguous. The germline V and J ends were trimmed by 7 bases and 10 bases, with 20 bases remaining between them. The CDR3 has 14 amino acids. Germline V gives CDR1 MNHNS, CDR2 SASEGT. For the CDR3, the DNA is TGTGCCAGCACTCTCCGCTCTGGGCAAATCGAGCAGTTCTTC. Its translation: CASTLRSGQIEQFF.